These T cell receptor beta chains were read from a single sample in a study of cytomegalovirus exposure and HLA in healthy donors. Produced via immunoSEQ multiplex PCR; TCRdb's table is partial and in-frame only. This table has approximately 160,000 clones, roughly 79% appearing once. Sequenced input: PBMCs. All receptors derive from a woman aged 40 to 50 in good health and CMV-seronegative. The CDR3 runs from the conserved cysteine through the conserved F or W. A D gene is named only where the DNA matches it firmly. Size is stated for part of the rows, as once, few or many counts, or as a class when the clone is expanded.

NA	TRBV5-6	TRBJ2-2	NA	CASSLVAVSTGELFF	TGTGCCAGCAGCTTGGTAGCCGTCTCGACCGGGGAGCTGTTTTTT
NA	TRBV5-1	TRBJ2-6	NA	CASSLGGGGGGNGANVLTF	TGCGCCAGCAGCTTGGGGGGCGGAGGGGGGGGCAATGGGGCCAACGTCCTGACTTTC
few	TRBV19	TRBJ2-5	TRBD1	CASSISGQGAHETQYF	TGTGCCAGTAGTATCTCCGGACAGGGGGCCCATGAGACCCAGTACTTC
NA	TRBV5-1	TRBJ1-4	NA	CASRQSTNEKLFF	TGCGCCAGCCGACAGTCAACTAATGAAAAACTGTTTTTT
NA	TRBV5-1	TRBJ2-7	TRBD2	CASSPLAGGPEGQYF	TGCGCCAGCAGCCCCCTAGCGGGAGGGCCGGAGGGGCAGTACTTC
NA	TRBV7-9	TRBJ2-1	TRBD2	CASSFSGNNEQFF	TGTGCCAGCAGCTTTAGCGGGAACAATGAGCAGTTCTTC
once	TRBV5-1	TRBJ1-5	TRBD1	CASSIAGSGGGQPQHF	TGCGCCAGCAGCATCGCAGGGTCAGGGGGAGGACAGCCCCAGCATTTT
NA	TRBV11-2	TRBJ2-7	NA	CASSLLGGSYEQYF	TGTGCCAGCAGCTTGCTTGGGGGGTCCTACGAGCAGTACTTC
NA	TRBV15	TRBJ1-1	TRBD1	CATSRGDRAQRGAFF	TGTGCCACCAGCAGAGGGGACAGGGCCCAAAGGGGAGCTTTCTTT
NA	TRBV9	TRBJ1-5	TRBD1	CASSVGPGTGENQPQHF	TGTGCCAGCAGCGTAGGCCCCGGGACAGGGGAAAATCAGCCCCAGCATTTT
NA	TRBV2	TRBJ2-7	TRBD2	CASSVAGVISEQYF	TGTGCCAGCAGTGTAGCGGGAGTAATATCCGAGCAGTACTTC
NA	TRBV9	TRBJ2-1	NA	CASSVANQGGEQFF	TGTGCCAGCAGCGTAGCTAACCAGGGCGGTGAGCAGTTCTTC
NA	TRBV6-5	TRBJ1-1	NA	CASTDVTEGRAFF	TGTGCCAGCACTGACGTTACGGAGGGTAGGGCTTTCTTT
NA	TRBV7-9	TRBJ1-2	TRBD1	CASSSTTGGEGGYTF	TGTGCCAGCAGCTCAACAACAGGGGGTGAGGGTGGCTACACCTTC
NA	TRBV6-1	TRBJ2-3	TRBD2	CASSEYGRAGDTQYF	TGTGCCAGCAGTGAATACGGGAGGGCCGGGGATACGCAGTATTTT
NA	TRBV5-1	TRBJ2-3	NA	CASSLVSVADTQYF	TGCGCCAGCAGCTTGGTTAGCGTTGCAGATACGCAGTATTTT
NA	TRBV5-8	TRBJ1-2	NA	CASSPGYTF	TGTGCCAGCAGCCCAGGCTACACCTTC
NA	TRBV27	TRBJ2-5	TRBD1	CASSLSNQGAETQYF	TGTGCCAGCAGTTTATCTAACCAGGGGGCGGAGACCCAGTACTTC
NA	TRBV2	TRBJ2-3	TRBD2	CASTAGGADTQYF	TGTGCCAGCACAGCGGGAGGGGCAGATACGCAGTATTTT
NA	TRBV9	TRBJ1-1	NA	CASSGPKGVSAEAFF	TGTGCCAGCAGCGGGCCCAAGGGGGTAAGCGCTGAAGCTTTCTTT
NA	TRBV9	TRBJ2-5	NA	CASKRGAGAETQYF	TGTGCTAGTAAGAGGGGAGCAGGGGCCGAGACCCAGTACTTC
NA	TRBV10-3	TRBJ2-5	NA	CAISGGAYPQETQYF	TGTGCCATCAGTGGGGGCGCGTACCCCCAAGAGACCCAGTACTTC
NA	TRBV11-2	TRBJ2-1	NA	CASSFVDEQFF	TGTGCCAGCAGCTTTGTAGATGAGCAGTTCTTC
NA	TRBV7-9	TRBJ1-5	NA	CASSSQGLAQPQHF	TGTGCCAGCAGCTCACAGGGATTGGCTCAGCCCCAGCATTTT
NA	TRBV28	TRBJ2-7	TRBD2	CAIATGGAEGYEQYF	TGTGCCATCGCTACCGGGGGGGCCGAGGGATACGAGCAGTACTTC
NA	TRBV30	TRBJ2-2	NA	CAWNQGGGYDTGELFF	TGTGCCTGGAATCAGGGGGGCGGGTATGACACCGGGGAGCTGTTTTTT